These T cell receptor beta chains were read from a single sample in a study of blood T cells in healthy people across ages. TCRdb re-derived calls from the 5' RACE reads in MiXCR, one entry per CDR3 protein. The sample holds around 1,100,000 distinct CDR3 sequences, less than 45% seen once. Material for sequencing was blood. These receptors all come from a man in his late teens or twenties in good health. Both conserved end residues are part of each CDR3. Some rows mark clone size as missing; the rest say once, few, many or name a class of expanded clone.

V	size	J	CDR3
TRBV7-2	NA	TRBJ2-7	CASSLMGAGRSRYVQYF
TRBV7-2	few	TRBJ2-2	CASSSRTGVTGELFF
TRBV7-8	NA	TRBJ1-1	CASSFTPSRSGNTEAFF
TRBV30	NA	TRBJ2-7	CAWSGSRGIHEQYF
TRBV12-3/TRBV12-4	NA	TRBJ1-5	CASSNTSQPQHF
TRBV9	NA	TRBJ1-1	CASSGGSRNTEAFF
TRBV6-2/TRBV6-3	NA	TRBJ2-1	CASSPTSGSRNEQFF
TRBV7-9	NA	TRBJ1-2	CASSSPGWTTDYGYTF
TRBV27	few	TRBJ2-4	CASTPQGAKNIQYF
TRBV20-1	NA	NA	CSAEPSKSGTPYFYNEQYF
TRBV5-1	NA	TRBJ2-1	CASSIRAGALYNEQFF
TRBV6-2/TRBV6-3	few	TRBJ2-3	CASSLPGTQYF
TRBV7-9	NA	TRBJ2-3	CASSKPGQGRDTQYF
TRBV6-5	many	TRBJ2-5	CASSPGLGQETQYF
TRBV7-9	NA	TRBJ2-3	CASSLPLQGSTDTQYF
TRBV9	NA	TRBJ2-1	CASSAGWSEAEQFF
TRBV10-3	NA	TRBJ1-2	CAISEAALLNYGYTF
TRBV11-2	few	TRBJ2-1	CASSLIAGEQFF
TRBV10-3	few	TRBJ2-6	CAVSSDSGANVLTF
TRBV7-2	NA	TRBJ2-3	CASSLARGRGIDTQYF
TRBV6-1	few	TRBJ1-5	CASSALTVYSNQPQHF
TRBV7-2	NA	TRBJ1-1	CASSQTGGKNTEAFF
TRBV24-1	NA	TRBJ2-1	CATSDDAGQSNEQFF
TRBV6-6	NA	TRBJ1-4	CASSPQGARREKLFF
TRBV6-2/TRBV6-3	NA	NA	CASALSGSLRNEQYF
TRBV7-9	NA	TRBJ1-5	CASSWLDRGQPQHF
TRBV12-3/TRBV12-4	few	TRBJ1-1	CASSLEPGRKSTEAFF
TRBV10-3	few	TRBJ2-3	CAISETVSTDTQYF
TRBV6-5	NA	TRBJ1-3	CASSYSPDAYSGNTIYF